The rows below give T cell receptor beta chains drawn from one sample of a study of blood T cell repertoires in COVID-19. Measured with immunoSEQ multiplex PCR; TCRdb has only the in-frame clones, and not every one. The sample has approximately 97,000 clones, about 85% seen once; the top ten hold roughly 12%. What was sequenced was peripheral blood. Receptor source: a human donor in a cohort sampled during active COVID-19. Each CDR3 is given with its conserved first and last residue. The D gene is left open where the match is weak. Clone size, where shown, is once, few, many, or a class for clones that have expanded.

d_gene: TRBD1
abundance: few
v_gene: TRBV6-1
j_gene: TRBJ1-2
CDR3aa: CASSDPGQGNYGYTF
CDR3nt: TGTGCCAGCAGTGACCCGGGACAGGGAAACTATGGCTACACCTTC

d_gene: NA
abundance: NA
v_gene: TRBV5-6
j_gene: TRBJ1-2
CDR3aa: CASSLVSLGTTYGYTF
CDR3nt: TGTGCCAGCAGCTTGGTTTCCCTCGGGACAACCTATGGCTACACCTTC

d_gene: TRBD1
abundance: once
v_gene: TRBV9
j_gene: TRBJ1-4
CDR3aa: CASSAQGALSEKLFF
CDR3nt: TGTGCCAGCAGCGCCCAGGGGGCCTTGAGCGAAAAACTGTTTTTT

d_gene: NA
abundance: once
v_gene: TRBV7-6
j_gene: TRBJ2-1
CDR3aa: CASSLGGLSYNEQFF
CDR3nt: TGTGCCAGCAGCCTCGGGGGTCTCTCCTACAATGAGCAGTTCTTC

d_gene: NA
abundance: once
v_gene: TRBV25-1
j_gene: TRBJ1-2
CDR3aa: CASSDVRYGYTF
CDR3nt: TGTGCCAGCAGTGATGTGCGTTATGGCTACACCTTC

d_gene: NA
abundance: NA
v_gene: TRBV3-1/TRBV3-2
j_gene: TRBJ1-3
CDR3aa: CASSPLWPSSGNTIYF
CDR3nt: TGTGCCAGCAGCCCCCTATGGCCTAGCTCTGGAAACACCATATATTTT

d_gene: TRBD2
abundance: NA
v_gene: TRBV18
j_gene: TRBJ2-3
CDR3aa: CASSLPGTRGTDTQYF
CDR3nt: TGTGCCAGCTCACTTCCCGGGACTAGGGGCACAGATACGCAGTATTTT

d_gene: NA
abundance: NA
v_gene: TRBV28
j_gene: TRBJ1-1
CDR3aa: CASFELQGNTEAFF
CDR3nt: TGTGCCAGCTTCGAACTACAGGGGAACACTGAAGCTTTCTTT

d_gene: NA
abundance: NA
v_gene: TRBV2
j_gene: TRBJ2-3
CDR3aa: CASSDLGTDTQYF
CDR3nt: TGTGCCAGCAGTGATCTCGGCACAGATACGCAGTATTTT

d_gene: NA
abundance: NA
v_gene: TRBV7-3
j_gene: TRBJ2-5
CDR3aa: CASGQGIQETQYF
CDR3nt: TGTGCCAGCGGGCAGGGTATACAAGAGACCCAGTACTTC

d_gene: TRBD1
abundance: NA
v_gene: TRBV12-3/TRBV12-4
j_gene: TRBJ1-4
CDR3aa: CASSPGTGEKLFF
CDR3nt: TGTGCCAGCAGCCCCGGGACAGGGGAAAAACTGTTTTTT

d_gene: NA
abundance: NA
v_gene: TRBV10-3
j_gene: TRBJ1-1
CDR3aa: CAISESTGDTEAFF
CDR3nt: TGTGCCATCAGTGAGTCGACGGGGGACACTGAAGCTTTCTTT

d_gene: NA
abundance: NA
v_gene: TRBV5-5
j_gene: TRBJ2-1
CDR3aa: CASSLQTGGGRDRFF
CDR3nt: TGTGCCAGCAGCTTGCAGACTGGAGGAGGGCGTGATCGGTTCTTC

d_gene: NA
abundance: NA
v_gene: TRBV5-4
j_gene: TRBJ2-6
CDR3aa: CASSLVTGANVLTF
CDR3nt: TGTGCCAGCAGCTTGGTAACTGGGGCCAACGTCCTGACTTTC

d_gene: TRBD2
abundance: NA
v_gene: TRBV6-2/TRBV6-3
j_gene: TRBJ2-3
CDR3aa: CASSYLPSGGIGDTQYF
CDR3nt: TGTGCCAGCAGTTACCTCCCTAGCGGGGGTATCGGGGATACGCAGTATTTT

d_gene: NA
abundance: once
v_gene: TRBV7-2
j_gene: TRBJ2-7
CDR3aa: CASTPGVGEQYF
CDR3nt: TGTGCCAGCACCCCGGGGGTGGGTGAGCAGTACTTC

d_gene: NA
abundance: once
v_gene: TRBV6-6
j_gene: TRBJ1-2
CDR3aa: CASSSPGGYGYTF
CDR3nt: TGTGCCAGCAGTTCCCCGGGGGGCTATGGCTACACCTTC

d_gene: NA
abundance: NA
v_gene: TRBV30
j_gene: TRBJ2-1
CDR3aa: CAWSSENFNEQFF
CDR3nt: TGTGCCTGGAGTAGCGAAAACTTCAATGAGCAGTTCTTC

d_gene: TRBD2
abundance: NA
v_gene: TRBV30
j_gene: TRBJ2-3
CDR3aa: CAWSVSHKRHLAGLLYF
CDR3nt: TGTGCCTGGAGCGTCTCCCACAAGAGACACCTAGCGGGGCTTCTGTATTTT

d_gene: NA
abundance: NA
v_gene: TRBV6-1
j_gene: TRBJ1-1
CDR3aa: CASSERVAFF
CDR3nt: TGTGCCAGCAGTGAGAGGGTAGCTTTCTTT

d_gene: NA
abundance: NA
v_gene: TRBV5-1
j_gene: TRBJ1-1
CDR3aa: CASSLGAGGRNTEAFF
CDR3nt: TGCGCCAGCAGCTTAGGGGCGGGGGGCCGGAACACTGAAGCTTTCTTT

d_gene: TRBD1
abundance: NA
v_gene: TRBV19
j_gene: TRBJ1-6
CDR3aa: CASSHGQGVDSPLHF
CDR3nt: TGTGCCAGTAGCCACGGACAGGGGGTTGATTCACCCCTCCACTTT

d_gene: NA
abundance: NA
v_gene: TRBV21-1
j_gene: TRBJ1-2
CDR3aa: CSKSGGPPYGYTF
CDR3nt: TGCTCAAAAAGCGGCGGCCCCCCCTATGGCTACACCTTC

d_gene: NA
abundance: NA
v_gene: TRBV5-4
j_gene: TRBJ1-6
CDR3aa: CASSLEQHSPLHF
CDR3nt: TGTGCCAGCAGCTTGGAACAGCATTCACCCCTCCACTTT

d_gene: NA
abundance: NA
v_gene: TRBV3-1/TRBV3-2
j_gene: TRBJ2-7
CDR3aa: CASSQERSHQGNPYEQYF
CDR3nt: TGTGCCAGCAGCCAAGAAAGATCACACCAGGGGAACCCCTACGAGCAGTACTTC

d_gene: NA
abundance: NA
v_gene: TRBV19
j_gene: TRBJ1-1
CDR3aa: CASSLRGYGAFF
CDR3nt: TGTGCCAGTAGTCTAAGGGGTTACGGAGCTTTCTTT

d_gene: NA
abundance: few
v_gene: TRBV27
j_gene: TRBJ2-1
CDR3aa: CASTLGPPLDEQFF
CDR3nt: TGTGCCAGCACCCTGGGCCCGCCGTTGGATGAGCAGTTCTTC

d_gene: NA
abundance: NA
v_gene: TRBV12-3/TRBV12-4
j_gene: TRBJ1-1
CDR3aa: CASSLYTGEAFF
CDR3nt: TGTGCCAGCAGCTTATACACAGGGGAAGCTTTCTTT

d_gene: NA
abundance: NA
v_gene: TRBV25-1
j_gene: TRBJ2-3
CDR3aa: CASSERWTTVAVTQYF
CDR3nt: TGTGCCAGCAGTGAAAGGTGGACTACCGTTGCTGTTACGCAGTATTTT

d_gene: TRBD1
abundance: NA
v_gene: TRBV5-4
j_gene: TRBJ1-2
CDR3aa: CASSRDSTYGYTF
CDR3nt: TGTGCCAGCAGCCGGGACAGCACCTATGGCTACACCTTC

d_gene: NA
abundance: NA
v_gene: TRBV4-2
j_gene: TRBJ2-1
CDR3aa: CASSQSGEQFF
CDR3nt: TGTGCCAGCAGCCAATCGGGTGAGCAGTTCTTC

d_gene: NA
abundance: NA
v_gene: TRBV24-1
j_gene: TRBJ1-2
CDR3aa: CATSDPHLGGYTF
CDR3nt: TGTGCCACCAGTGATCCTCATTTGGGCGGCTACACCTTC

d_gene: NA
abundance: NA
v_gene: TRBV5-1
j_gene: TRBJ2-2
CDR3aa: CASSLGVTELFF
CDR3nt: TGCGCCAGCAGCTTGGGGGTGACAGAGCTGTTTTTT

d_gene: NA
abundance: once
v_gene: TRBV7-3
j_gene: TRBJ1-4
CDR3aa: CASSSGDGVEKLFF
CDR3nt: TGTGCCAGCAGCTCGGGGGACGGCGTTGAAAAACTGTTTTTT

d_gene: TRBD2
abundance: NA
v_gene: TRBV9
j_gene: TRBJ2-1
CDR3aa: CASSVVSGGYNEQFF
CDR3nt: TGTGCCAGCAGCGTAGTTAGCGGGGGATACAATGAGCAGTTCTTC

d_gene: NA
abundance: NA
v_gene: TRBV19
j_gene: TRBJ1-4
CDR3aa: CASSPGTREVANEKLFF
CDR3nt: TGTGCCAGTAGTCCAGGGACTCGGGAGGTGGCTAATGAAAAACTGTTTTTT

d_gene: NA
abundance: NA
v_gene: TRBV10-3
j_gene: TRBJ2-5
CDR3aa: CAISARPGTRQETQYF
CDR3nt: TGTGCCATCAGTGCCAGGCCGGGAACTAGGCAAGAGACCCAGTACTTC

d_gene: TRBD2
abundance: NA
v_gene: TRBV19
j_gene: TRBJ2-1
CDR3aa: CASSISSGAYNEQFF
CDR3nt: TGTGCCAGTAGTATATCTAGCGGAGCTTACAATGAGCAGTTCTTC

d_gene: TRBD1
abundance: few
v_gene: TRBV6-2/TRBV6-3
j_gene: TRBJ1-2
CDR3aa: CASSYSGTVSGYTF
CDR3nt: TGTGCCAGCAGTTACTCGGGGACAGTCTCGGGCTACACCTTC

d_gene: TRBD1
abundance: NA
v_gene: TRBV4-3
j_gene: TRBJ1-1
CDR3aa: CASSQGQGGTEAFF
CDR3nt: TGCGCCAGCAGCCAGGGACAGGGAGGCACTGAAGCTTTCTTT

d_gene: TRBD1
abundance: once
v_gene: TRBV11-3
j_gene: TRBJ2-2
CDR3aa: CASSLAFTGAGELFF
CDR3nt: TGTGCCAGCAGCTTAGCTTTCACAGGGGCCGGGGAGCTGTTTTTT

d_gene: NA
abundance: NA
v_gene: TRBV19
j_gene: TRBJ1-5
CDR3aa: CASSIIRGASNQPQHF
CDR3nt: TGTGCCAGTAGTATAATACGGGGGGCGAGCAATCAGCCCCAGCATTTT

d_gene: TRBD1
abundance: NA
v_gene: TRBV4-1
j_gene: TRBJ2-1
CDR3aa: CASSQEGAGTGYNEQFF
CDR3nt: TGCGCCAGCAGCCAAGAAGGGGCCGGGACAGGGTACAATGAGCAGTTCTTC

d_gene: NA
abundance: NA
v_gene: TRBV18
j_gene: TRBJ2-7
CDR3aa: CASSPASELSYEQYF
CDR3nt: TGTGCCAGCTCACCAGCTAGCGAGCTCTCCTACGAGCAGTACTTC

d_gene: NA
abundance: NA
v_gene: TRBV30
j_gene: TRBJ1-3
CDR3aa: CGAGSSGNTIYF
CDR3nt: TGTGGGGCCGGGAGCTCTGGAAACACCATATATTTT

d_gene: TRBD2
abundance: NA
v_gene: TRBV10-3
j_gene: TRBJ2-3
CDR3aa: CAISERLAGLADPEQYF
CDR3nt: TGTGCCATCAGTGAGAGGTTAGCGGGACTAGCCGATCCGGAGCAGTATTTT

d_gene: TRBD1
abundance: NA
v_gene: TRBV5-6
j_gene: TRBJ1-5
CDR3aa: CASSDRAQPQHF
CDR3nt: TGTGCCAGCAGCGACAGGGCCCAGCCCCAGCATTTT

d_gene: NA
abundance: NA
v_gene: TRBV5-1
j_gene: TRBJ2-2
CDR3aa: CASSFLPTGFGNTGELFF
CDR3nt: TGCGCCAGCAGCTTTCTCCCTACGGGGTTTGGGAACACCGGGGAGCTGTTTTTT

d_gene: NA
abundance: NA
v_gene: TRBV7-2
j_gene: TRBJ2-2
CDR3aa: CASSLASIYTGELFF
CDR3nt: TGTGCCAGCAGCTTGGCTAGCATTTACACCGGGGAGCTGTTTTTT

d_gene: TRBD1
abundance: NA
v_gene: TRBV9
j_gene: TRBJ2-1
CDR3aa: CASSVQTGGSNEQFF
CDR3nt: TGTGCCAGCAGCGTACAAACAGGGGGCTCCAATGAGCAGTTCTTC